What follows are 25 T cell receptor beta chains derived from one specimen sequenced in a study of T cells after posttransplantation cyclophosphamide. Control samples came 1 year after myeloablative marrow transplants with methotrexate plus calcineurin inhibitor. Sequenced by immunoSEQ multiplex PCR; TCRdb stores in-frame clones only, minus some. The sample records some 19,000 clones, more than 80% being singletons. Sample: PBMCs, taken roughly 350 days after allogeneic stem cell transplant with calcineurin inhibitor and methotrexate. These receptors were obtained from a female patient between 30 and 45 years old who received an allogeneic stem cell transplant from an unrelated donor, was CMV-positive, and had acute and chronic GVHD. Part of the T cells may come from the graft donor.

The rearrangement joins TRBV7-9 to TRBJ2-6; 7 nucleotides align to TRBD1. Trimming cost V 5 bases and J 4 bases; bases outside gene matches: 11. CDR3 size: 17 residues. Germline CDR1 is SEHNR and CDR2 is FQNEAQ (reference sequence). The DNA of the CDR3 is TGTGCCAGCAGCACGTGGGACAGACTAACGGGGGCCAACGTCCTGACTTTC. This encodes CASSTWDRLTGANVLTF.

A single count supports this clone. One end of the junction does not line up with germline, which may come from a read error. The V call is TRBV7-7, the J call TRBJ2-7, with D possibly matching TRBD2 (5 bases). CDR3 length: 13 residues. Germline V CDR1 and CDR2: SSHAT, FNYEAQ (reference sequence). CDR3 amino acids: CASSLVELGEQYF. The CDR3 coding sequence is TGTGCTAGCAGCTTAGTAGAACTAGGGGAGCAGTACTTC.

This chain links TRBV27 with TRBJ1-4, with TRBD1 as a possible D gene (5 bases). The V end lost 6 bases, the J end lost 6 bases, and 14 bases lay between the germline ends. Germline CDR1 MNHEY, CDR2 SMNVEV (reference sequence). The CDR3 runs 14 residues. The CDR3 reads CASRIGGGDEKLFF. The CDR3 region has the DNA TGTGCCAGCAGGATTGGGGGGGGAGATGAAAAACTGTTTTTT. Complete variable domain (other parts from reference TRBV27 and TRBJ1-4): EAQVTQNPRYLITVTGKKLTVTCSQNMNHEYMSWYRQDPGLGLRQIYYSMNVEVTDKGDVPEGYKVSRKEKRNFPLILESPSPNQTSLYFCASRIGGGDEKLFFGSGTQLSVL.

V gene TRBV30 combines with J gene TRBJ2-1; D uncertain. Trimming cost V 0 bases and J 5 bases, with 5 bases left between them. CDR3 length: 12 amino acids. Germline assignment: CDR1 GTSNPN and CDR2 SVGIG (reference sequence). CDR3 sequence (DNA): TGTGCCTGGAGTGTACTGAACAATGAGCAGTTCTTC. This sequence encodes CAWSVLNNEQFF.

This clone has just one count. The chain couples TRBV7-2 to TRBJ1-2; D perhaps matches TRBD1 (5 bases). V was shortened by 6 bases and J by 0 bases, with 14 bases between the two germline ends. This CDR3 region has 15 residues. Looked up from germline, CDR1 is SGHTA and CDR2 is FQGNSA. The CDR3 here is CASRDRTRSNYGYTF. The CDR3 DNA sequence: TGTGCCAGCAGGGATAGGACACGATCTAACTATGGCTACACCTTC.

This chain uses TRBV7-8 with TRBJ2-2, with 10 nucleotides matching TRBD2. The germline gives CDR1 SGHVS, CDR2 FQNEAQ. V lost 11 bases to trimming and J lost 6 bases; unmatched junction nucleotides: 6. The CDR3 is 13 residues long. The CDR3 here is CAGRGTSAGELFF. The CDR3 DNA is TGTGCCGGTAGAGGGACTAGCGCCGGGGAGCTGTTTTTT. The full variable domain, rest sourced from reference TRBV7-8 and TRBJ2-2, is GAGVSQSPRYKVAKRGQDVALRCDPISGHVSLFWYQQALGQGPEFLTYFQNEAQLDKSGLPSDRFFAERPEGSVSTLKIQRTQQEDSAVYLCAGRGTSAGELFFGEGSRLTVL.

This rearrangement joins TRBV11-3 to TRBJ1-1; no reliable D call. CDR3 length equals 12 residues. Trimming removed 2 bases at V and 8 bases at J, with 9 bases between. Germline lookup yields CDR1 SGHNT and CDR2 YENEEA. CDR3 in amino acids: CASSLNVEEAFF. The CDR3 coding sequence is TGTGCCAGCAGCTTAAATGTAGAAGAAGCTTTCTTT. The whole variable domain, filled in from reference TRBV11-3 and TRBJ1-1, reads EAGVVQSPRYKIIEKKQPVAFWCNPISGHNTLYWYLQNLGQGPELLIRYENEEAVDDSQLPKDRFSAERLKGVDSTLKIQPAELGDSAVYLCASSLNVEEAFFGQGTRLTVV.

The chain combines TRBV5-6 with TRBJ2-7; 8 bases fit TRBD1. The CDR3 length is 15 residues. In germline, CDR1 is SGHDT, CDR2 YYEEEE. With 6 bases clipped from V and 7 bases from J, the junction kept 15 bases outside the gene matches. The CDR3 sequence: CASTRRGQAPLEQYF. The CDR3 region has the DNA TGTGCCAGCACCCGGAGGGGACAGGCCCCCCTGGAGCAGTACTTC.

CDR3 nucleotide sequence: TGCGCCAGCAGCCAAGTCGGACAGCAGGATGAAGCTTTCTTT. This sequence encodes CASSQVGQQDEAFF. The chain employs TRBV4-1 and TRBJ1-1; perhaps TRBD1 as D (6 bases). Germline values: CDR1 MGHRA, CDR2 YSYEKL. V lost 1 base and J lost 7, with 13 bases in between. This CDR3 contains 14 residues.

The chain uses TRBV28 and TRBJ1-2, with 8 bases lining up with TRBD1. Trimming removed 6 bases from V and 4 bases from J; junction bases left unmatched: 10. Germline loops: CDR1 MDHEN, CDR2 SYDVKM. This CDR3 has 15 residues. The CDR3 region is CASRPRGQGTYGYTF. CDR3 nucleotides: TGTGCCAGCAGACCTCGTGGACAGGGTACCTATGGCTACACCTTC.

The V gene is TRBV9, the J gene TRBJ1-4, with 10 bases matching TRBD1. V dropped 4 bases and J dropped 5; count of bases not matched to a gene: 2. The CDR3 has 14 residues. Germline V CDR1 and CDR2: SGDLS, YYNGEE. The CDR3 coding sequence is TGTGCCAGCAGCCCGGGACAGGGGAATGAAAAACTGTTTTTT. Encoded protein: CASSPGQGNEKLFF.

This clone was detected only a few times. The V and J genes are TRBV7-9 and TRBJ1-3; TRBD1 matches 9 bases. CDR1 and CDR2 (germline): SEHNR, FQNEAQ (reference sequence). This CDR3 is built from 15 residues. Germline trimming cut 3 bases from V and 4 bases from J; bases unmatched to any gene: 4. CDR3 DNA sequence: TGTGCCAGCAGCTTCGGGACAGGGCAAGGAAACACCATATATTTT. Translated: CASSFGTGQGNTIYF.

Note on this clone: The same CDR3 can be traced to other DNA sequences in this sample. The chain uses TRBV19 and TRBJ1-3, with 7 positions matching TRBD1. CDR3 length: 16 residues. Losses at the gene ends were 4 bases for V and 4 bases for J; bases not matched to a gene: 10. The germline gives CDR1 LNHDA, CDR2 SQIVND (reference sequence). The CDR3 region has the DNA TGTGCCAGTAGTACTCAAACCGGGACAGCCGGAAACACCATATATTTT. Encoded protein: CASSTQTGTAGNTIYF.

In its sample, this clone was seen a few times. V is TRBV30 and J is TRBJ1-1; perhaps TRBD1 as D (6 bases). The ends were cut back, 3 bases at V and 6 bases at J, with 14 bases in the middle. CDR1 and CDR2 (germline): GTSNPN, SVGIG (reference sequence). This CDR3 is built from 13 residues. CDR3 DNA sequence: TGTGCCTGGAGAAACAGGGAGTACGCTGAAGCTTTCTTT. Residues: CAWRNREYAEAFF.

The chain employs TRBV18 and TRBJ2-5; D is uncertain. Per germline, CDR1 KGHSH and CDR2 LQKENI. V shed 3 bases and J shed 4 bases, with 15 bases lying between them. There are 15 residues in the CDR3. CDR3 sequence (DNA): TGTGCCAGCTCACCTAACTCGGTACCCGGAGAGACCCAGTACTTC. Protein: CASSPNSVPGETQYF.

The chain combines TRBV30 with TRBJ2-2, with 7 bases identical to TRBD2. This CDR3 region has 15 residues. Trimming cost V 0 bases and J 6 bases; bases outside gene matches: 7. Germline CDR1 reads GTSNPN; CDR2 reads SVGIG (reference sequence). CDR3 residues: CAWSVGGSRAGELFF. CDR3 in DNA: TGTGCCTGGAGTGTGGGGGGGTCTCGGGCCGGGGAGCTGTTTTTT.

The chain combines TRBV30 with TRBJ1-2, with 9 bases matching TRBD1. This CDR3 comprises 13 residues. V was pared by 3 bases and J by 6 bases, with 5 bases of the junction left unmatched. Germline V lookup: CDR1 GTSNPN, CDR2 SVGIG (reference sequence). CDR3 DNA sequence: TGTGCCTGGAGATTACAGGGGGCGGATGGCTACACCTTC. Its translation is CAWRLQGADGYTF.

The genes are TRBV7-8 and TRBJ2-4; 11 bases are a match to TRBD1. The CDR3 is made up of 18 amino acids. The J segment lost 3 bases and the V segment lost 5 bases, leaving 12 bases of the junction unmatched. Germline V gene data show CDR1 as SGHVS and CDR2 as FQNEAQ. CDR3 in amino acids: CASSPLKGTGGSKNIQYF. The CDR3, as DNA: TGTGCCAGCAGCCCGCTAAAAGGGACAGGGGGTAGCAAAAACATTCAGTACTTC. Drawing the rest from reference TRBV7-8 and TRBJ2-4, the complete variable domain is GAGVSQSPRYKVAKRGQDVALRCDPISGHVSLFWYQQALGQGPEFLTYFQNEAQLDKSGLPSDRFFAERPEGSVSTLKIQRTQQEDSAVYLCASSPLKGTGGSKNIQYFGAGTRLSVL.

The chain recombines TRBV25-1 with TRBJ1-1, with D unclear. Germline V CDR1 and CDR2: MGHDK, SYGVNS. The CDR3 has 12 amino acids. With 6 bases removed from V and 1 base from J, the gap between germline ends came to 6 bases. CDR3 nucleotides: TGTGCCAGCAGAAGAGAGAACACTGAAGCTTTCTTT. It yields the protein CASRRENTEAFF.

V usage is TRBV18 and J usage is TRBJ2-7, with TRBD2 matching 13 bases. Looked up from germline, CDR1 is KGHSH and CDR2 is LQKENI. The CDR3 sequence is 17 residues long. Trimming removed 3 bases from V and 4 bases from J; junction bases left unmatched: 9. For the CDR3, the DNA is TGTGCCAGCTCACCGTCGGGACTAGCGGGAATGGGATACGAGCAGTACTTC. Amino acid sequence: CASSPSGLAGMGYEQYF.

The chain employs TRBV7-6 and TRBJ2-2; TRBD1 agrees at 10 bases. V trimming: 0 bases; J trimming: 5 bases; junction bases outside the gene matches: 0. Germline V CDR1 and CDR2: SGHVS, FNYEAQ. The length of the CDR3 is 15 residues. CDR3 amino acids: CASSLAGQGTGELFF. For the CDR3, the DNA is TGTGCCAGCAGCTTAGCGGGACAGGGGACCGGGGAGCTGTTTTTT.

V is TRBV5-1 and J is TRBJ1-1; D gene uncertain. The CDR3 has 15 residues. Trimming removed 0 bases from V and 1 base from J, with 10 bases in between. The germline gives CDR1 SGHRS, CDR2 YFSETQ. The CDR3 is CASSLVRAGNTEAFF. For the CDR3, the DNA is TGCGCCAGCAGCTTGGTACGTGCAGGGAACACTGAAGCTTTCTTT.

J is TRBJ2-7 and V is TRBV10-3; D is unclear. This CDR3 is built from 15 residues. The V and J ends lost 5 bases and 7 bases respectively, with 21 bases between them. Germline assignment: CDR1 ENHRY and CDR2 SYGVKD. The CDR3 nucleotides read TGTGCCATCAGTAGTGACCGTCTCCTATACGCGGAGCAGTACGTC. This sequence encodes CAISSDRLLYAEQYV.

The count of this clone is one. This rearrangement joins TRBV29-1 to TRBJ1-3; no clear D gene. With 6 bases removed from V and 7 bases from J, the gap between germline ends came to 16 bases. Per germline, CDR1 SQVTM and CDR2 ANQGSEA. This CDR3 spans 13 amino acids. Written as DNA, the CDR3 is TGCAGCGTCGCAGTGGCCCGCTCGAACACCATATATTTT. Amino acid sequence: CSVAVARSNTIYF.

The CDR3 DNA is TGTGCCATCCGGGAAACCGGGGAGCTGTTTTTT. It is translated as CAIRETGELFF. This rearrangement joins TRBV10-3 to TRBJ2-2; D perhaps matches TRBD2 (5 bases). Germline CDR1 reads ENHRY; CDR2 reads SYGVKD. This CDR3 comprises 11 residues. Trimming removed 8 bases from V and 5 bases from J, with 6 bases in between.